This T cell receptor beta chain stems from a study of blood T cell repertoires in COVID-19. Study background: Spain, Italy and the United States supplied samples that represented acute and convalescent COVID-19. PBMCs, B-cell-depleted T cells, or T cells provided the cDNA or gDNA that made up the material.

The Seattle patients, enrolled during active infection, were followed longitudinally. Per the germline V gene, CDR1 is SGHKS and CDR2 is YYEKEE (reference sequence). V was pared by 1 base and J by 3 bases, with 14 bases between. This CDR3 region has 15 residues. In the source study's methods: The assay estimated nucleated cells by amplifying reference gene primers. Data came from immunoSEQ multiplex PCR; TCRdb stores just in-frame clones and leaves some out. The V and J calls and clone size are taken from that table; D and trimming were inferred from the DNA. The sample includes about 160,000 clones, about 85% of them seen just once.

Sequenced sample: peripheral blood. This TCR was recovered from a woman aged 50 to 60 with COVID-19, enrolled during active disease. The V gene is TRBV5-5, the J gene TRBJ2-7; D is undetermined. The CDR3 DNA sequence: TGTGCCAGCAGCTTGATGAGCGCCTATTACTACGAGCAGTACTTC. Encoded protein: CASSLMSAYYYEQYF.